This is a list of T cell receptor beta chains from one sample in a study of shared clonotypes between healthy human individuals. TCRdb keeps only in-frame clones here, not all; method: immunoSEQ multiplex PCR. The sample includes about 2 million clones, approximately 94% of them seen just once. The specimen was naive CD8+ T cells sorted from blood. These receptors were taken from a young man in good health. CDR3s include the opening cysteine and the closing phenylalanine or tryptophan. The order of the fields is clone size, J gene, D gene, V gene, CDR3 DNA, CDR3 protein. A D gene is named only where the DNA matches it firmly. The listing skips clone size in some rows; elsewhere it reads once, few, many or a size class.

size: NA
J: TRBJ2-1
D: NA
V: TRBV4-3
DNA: TGCGCCAGCAGCCCGTCTTCGCCCTCCTACAATGAGCAGTTCTTC
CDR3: CASSPSSPSYNEQFF

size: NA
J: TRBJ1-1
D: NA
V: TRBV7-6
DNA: TGTGCCAGCAGCACCCGGGACGGTGACACTGAAGCTTTCTTT
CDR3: CASSTRDGDTEAFF

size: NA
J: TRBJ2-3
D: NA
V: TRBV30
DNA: TGTGCCTGGAGTGTGGTGGCCACAGATACGCAGTATTTT
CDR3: CAWSVVATDTQYF

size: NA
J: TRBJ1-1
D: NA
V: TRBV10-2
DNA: TGCGCCAGCAGTGAGCCCGGACAGATGAACACTGAAGCTTTCTTT
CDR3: CASSEPGQMNTEAFF

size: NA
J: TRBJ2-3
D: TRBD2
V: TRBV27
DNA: TGTGCCAGCCGCCCTTTGGCGGGAGCATCAGATACGCAGTATTTT
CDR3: CASRPLAGASDTQYF

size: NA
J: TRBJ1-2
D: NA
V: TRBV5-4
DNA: TGTGCCAGCAGCGGCGGAGCTAACTATGGCTACACCTTC
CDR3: CASSGGANYGYTF

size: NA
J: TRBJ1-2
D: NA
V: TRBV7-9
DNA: TGTGCCAGCAGCTTAGGGGGAGAGGAGGGCTACACCTTC
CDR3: CASSLGGEEGYTF

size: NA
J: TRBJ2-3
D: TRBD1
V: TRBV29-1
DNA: TGCAGCGTCATTGACAACGACAGGGGTTCCGGAGATACGCAGTATTTT
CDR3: CSVIDNDRGSGDTQYF

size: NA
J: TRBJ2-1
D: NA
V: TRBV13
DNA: TGTGCCAGCAGCTTAGGGACTCCCGCCTACAATGAGCAGTTCTTC
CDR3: CASSLGTPAYNEQFF

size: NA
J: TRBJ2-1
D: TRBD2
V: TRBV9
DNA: TGTGCCAGCAGCGAACTCCCGGGACTAGCGGGGGCCCCGGGCTCCTACAATGAGCAGTTCTTC
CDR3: CASSELPGLAGAPGSYNEQFF

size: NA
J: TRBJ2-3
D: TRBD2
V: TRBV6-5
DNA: TGTGCCAGCAGTTACTCCTCAGCGGGGGGGCGAGATACGCAGTATTTT
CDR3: CASSYSSAGGRDTQYF

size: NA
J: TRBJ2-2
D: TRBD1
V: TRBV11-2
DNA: TGTGCCAGCAGCCCAGGACAGGGGGTTTACACCGGGGAGCTGTTTTTT
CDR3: CASSPGQGVYTGELFF

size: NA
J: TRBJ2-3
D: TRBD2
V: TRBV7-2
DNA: TGTGCCAGCAGCTTAGCTATAGCGGGGGGACCCACAGATACGCAGTATTTT
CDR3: CASSLAIAGGPTDTQYF

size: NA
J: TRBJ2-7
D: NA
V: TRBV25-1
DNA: TGTGCCAGCAGTGCGGGCGAGCAGTACTTC
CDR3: CASSAGEQYF

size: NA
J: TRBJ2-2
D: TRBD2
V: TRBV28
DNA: TGTGCCAGCAGTTTTAGACTAGCCGGCGGGGAGCTGTTTTTT
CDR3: CASSFRLAGGELFF

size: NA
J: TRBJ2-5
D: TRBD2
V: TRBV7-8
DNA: TGTGCCAGCAGCTTACCGACTAGCGGGGGGGACCAAGAGACCCAGTACTTC
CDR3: CASSLPTSGGDQETQYF

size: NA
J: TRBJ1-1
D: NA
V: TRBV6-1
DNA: TGTGCCAGCAGTGAAGGAGGTCCCACTGAAGCTTTCTTT
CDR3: CASSEGGPTEAFF

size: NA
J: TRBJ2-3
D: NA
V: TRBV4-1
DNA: TGCGCCAGCAGCCACTCCGGGACACATACGCAGTATTTT
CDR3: CASSHSGTHTQYF

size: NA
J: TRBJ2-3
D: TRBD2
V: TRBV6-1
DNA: TGTGCCAGCAGTGGAAGACTAGCGGGGGGCGGAGATACGCAGTATTTT
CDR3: CASSGRLAGGGDTQYF

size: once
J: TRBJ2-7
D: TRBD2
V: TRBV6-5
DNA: TGTGCCAGCAGTTACTCGGGGCGGGAGGATTACGAGCAGTACTTC
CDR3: CASSYSGREDYEQYF

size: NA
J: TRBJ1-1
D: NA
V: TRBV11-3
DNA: TGTGCCAGCAGCTCAGGCCGTTGGGACACTGAAGCTTTCTTT
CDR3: CASSSGRWDTEAFF

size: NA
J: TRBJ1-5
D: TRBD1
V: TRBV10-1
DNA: TGCGCCAGCTTGCGACAGGGAGGAAACAATCAGCCCCAGCATTTT
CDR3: CASLRQGGNNQPQHF

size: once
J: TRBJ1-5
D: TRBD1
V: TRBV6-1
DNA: TGTGCCAGCAGCCAAACAGGGGTGGGTGGACAGCCCCAGCATTTT
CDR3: CASSQTGVGGQPQHF

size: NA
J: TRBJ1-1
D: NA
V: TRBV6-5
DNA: TGTGCCAGCAGATCCGGGACGGAGGCCGGGACTGAAGCTTTCTTT
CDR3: CASRSGTEAGTEAFF

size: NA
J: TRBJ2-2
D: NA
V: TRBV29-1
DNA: TGCAGCGTTGAAGCCCGATCGGCGACCGGGGAGCTGTTTTTT
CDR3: CSVEARSATGELFF

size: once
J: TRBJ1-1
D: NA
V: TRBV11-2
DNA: TGTGCCAGCAGCTTAGGACGGGAAGCTTTCTTT
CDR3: CASSLGREAFF

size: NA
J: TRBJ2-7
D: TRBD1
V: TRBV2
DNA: TGTGCCAGCAGTGATGGACAGGGGGCGCGGTACGAGCAGTACTTC
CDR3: CASSDGQGARYEQYF

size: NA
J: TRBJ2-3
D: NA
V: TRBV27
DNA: TGTGCCAGCAGTTTTGAGGGACACCGCACAGATACGCAGTATTTT
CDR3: CASSFEGHRTDTQYF

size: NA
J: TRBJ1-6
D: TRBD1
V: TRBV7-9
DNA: TGTGCCAGCAGCTTGGACTGGGGACAGGGGGCTTCACCCCTCCACTTT
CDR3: CASSLDWGQGASPLHF

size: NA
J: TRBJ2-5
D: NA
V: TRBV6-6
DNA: TGTGCCAGCAGTTACACAGGGACCCAAGAGACCCAGTACTTC
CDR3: CASSYTGTQETQYF

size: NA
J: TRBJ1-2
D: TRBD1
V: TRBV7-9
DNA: TGTGCCAGCAGCTTAGATACAGGGGGCGCTACCTATGGCTACACCTTC
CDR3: CASSLDTGGATYGYTF

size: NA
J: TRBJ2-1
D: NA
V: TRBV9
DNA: TGTGCCAGCAGCGCACCCCCGTACAATGAGCAGTTCTTC
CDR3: CASSAPPYNEQFF

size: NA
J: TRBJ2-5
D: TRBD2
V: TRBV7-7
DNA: TGTGCTAGCAGCTTAGCCCCCCCTTTACTAGCGGGAGACCAAGAGACCCAGTACTTC
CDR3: CASSLAPPLLAGDQETQYF

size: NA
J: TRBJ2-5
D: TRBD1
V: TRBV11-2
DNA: TGTGCCAGCAGCACCACAGGGGGGGAGACCCAGTACTTC
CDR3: CASSTTGGETQYF

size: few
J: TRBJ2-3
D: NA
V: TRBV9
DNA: TGTGCCAGCAGCGTAGGGGGAGCTAGCACAGATACGCAGTATTTT
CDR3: CASSVGGASTDTQYF

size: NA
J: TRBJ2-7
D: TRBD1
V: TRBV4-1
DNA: TGCGCCAGCAGCCAGGAGGACAGGAGCTCCTACGAGCAGTACTTC
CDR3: CASSQEDRSSYEQYF

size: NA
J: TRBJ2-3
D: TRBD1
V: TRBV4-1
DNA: TGCGCCAGCAGCCAACCTACAGGGGGCGGCACAGATACGCAGTATTTT
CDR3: CASSQPTGGGTDTQYF

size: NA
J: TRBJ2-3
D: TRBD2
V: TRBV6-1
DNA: TGTGCCAGCAGTGTCCCCGGGCCTAGCGGGAGCACAGATACGCAGTATTTT
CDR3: CASSVPGPSGSTDTQYF

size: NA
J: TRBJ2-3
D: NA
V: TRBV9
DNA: TGTGCCAGCAGCGTAGCCTCCTCAGGTATAGATACGCAGTATTTT
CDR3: CASSVASSGIDTQYF

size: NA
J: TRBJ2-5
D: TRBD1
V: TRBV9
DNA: TGTGCCAGCAGCGAGGGACAGCGAAGCCAAGAGACCCAGTACTTC
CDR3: CASSEGQRSQETQYF

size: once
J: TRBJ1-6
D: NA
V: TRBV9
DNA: TGTGCCAGCAGCGTAGACGGTCTAGGGGGATCACCCCTCCACTTT
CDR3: CASSVDGLGGSPLHF

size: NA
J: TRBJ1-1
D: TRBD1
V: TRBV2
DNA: TGTGCCAGCAGTGATACAGGGGATACTGAAGCTTTCTTT
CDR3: CASSDTGDTEAFF

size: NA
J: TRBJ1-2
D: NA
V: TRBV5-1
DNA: TGCGCCAGCAGCTTCACAGGTTCGGGTGGCTACACCTTC
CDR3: CASSFTGSGGYTF

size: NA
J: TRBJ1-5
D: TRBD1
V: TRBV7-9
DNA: TGTGCCAGCAGCTTATCTTTGGGGACAGGTGATAGCAATCAGCCCCAGCATTTT
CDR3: CASSLSLGTGDSNQPQHF

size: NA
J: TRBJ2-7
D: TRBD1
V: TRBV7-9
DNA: TGTGCCAGCAGCTGGACCTCCGGGACAGGGACCTACGAGCAGTACTTC
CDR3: CASSWTSGTGTYEQYF

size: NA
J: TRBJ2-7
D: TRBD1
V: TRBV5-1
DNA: TGCGCCAGCAGCTTAGGACAGGGGAGCTACGAGCAGTACTTC
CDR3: CASSLGQGSYEQYF

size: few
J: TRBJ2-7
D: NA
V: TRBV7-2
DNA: TGTGCCAGCAGCTTAGGAGCCTACGAGCAGTACTTC
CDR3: CASSLGAYEQYF